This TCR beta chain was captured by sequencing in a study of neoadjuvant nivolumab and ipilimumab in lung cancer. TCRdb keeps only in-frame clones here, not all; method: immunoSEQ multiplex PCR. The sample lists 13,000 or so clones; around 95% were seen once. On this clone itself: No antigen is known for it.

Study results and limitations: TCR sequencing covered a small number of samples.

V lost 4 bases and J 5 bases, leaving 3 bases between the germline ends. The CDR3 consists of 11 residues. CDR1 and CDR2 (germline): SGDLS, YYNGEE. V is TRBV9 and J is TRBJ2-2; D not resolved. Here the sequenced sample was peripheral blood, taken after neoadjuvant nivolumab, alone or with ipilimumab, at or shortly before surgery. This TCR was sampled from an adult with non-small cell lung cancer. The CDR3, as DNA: TGTGCCAGCAGCATTACCGGGGAGCTGTTTTTT. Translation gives CASSITGELFF.